What follows are 22 T cell receptor beta chains derived from one specimen sequenced in a study of blood T cell repertoires in COVID-19. Some clones are missing from TCRdb's copy, which holds only in-frame ones; the method was immunoSEQ multiplex PCR. In the table there are 13,000 or so clones, approximately 90% of which are singletons. The sample was peripheral blood. Receptors were obtained from a human donor in a cohort sampled during active COVID-19.

The chain employs TRBV5-1 and TRBJ2-5; 12 nucleotides align to TRBD2. The length of the CDR3 is 17 residues. Germline values: CDR1 SGHRS, CDR2 YFSETQ. Unmatched junction bases numbered 16, after V lost 8 bases and J lost 5 bases. This CDR3 reads CASQSGLAGVGGETQYF. The CDR3 DNA sequence: TGCGCCAGTCAATCGGGACTAGCGGGTGTCGGAGGGGAGACCCAGTACTTC. Combining the CDR3 with reference TRBV5-1 and TRBJ2-5 gives the whole variable domain KAGVTQTPRYLIKTRGQQVTLSCSPISGHRSVSWYQQTPGQGLQFLFEYFSETQRNKGNFPGRFSGRQFSNSRSEMNVSTLELGDSALYLCASQSGLAGVGGETQYFGPGTRLLVL.

The genes are TRBV24-1 and TRBJ2-4, with 7 bases aligning to TRBD1. V gave up 4 bases and J gave up 0 bases; unmatched junction bases: 2. CDR3 length: 15 residues. Germline values: CDR1 KGHDR, CDR2 SFDVKD. The CDR3 loop reads CATSETGVAKNIQYF. The CDR3 DNA reads TGTGCCACCAGTGAAACAGGGGTAGCCAAAAACATTCAGTACTTC.

The chain joins TRBV9 to TRBJ1-2, with D maybe TRBD1 (5 bases). V was pared by 0 bases and J by 4 bases, with 19 bases between. The CDR3 loop spans 17 amino acids. Germline CDR1 reads SGDLS; CDR2 reads YYNGEE. CDR3 in DNA: TGTGCCAGCAGCGTAGTATTTGGACAACCCGGCGGCTATGGCTACACCTTC. Translated: CASSVVFGQPGGYGYTF.

The V and J genes are TRBV28 and TRBJ2-2, with no clear D. This CDR3 spans 14 amino acids. Between the trimmed V and J ends, which lost 2 bases and 8 bases, there was a span of 12 bases. Looked up from germline, CDR1 is MDHEN and CDR2 is SYDVKM. CDR3 sequence: CASSLPGGQGELFF. CDR3 DNA sequence: TGTGCCAGCAGTTTACCGGGTGGCCAAGGGGAGCTGTTTTTT.

J is TRBJ1-2 and V is TRBV6-5, with D uncertain. V dropped 0 bases and J dropped 10 bases, with 6 bases sitting between them. The CDR3 sequence is 11 residues long. Germline V lookup: CDR1 MNHEY, CDR2 SVGAGI. In DNA form, the CDR3 reads TGTGCCAGCAGTTACTCAGGAGACTACACCTTC. It encodes CASSYSGDYTF.

This chain uses TRBV6-5 with TRBJ1-1; TRBD1 agrees at 7 bases. The CDR3 covers 15 residues. With V trimmed by 0 bases and J by 3 bases, 4 bases remained unmatched. Germline-derived CDR1 and CDR2 are MNHEY and SVGAGI. The CDR3 loop is CASSYSTGVDTEAFF. Here the CDR3 DNA reads TGTGCCAGCAGTTACTCCACAGGGGTAGACACTGAAGCTTTCTTT.

The J gene is TRBJ2-2, the V gene TRBV9; 9 bases fit TRBD1. The CDR3 is 15 residues long. V was clipped by 6 bases and J by 3 bases; unmatched bases: 6. Germline V CDR1 and CDR2: SGDLS, YYNGEE. CDR3 nucleotides: TGTGCCAGCAATATTGGGACAGGGCACACCGGGGAGCTGTTTTTT. Its translation: CASNIGTGHTGELFF.

V is TRBV28 and J is TRBJ1-1; 7 nucleotides line up with TRBD1. CDR3 length: 14 residues. The junction had 9 bases not matched to a gene; V was cut back by 6 bases and J by 5 bases. Germline assignment: CDR1 MDHEN and CDR2 SYDVKM. The CDR3 nucleotides are TGTGCCAGCAGCCGATTAGACAGGGAGACTGAAGCTTTCTTT. Translation: CASSRLDRETEAFF.

This chain links TRBV25-1 with TRBJ2-3; 7 bases fit TRBD2. This CDR3 is 15 amino acids long. J was trimmed by 4 bases and V by 7 bases; bases with no gene match: 11. CDR1 is MGHDK, CDR2 SYGVNS, per germline. The CDR3 DNA sequence: TGTGCCAGCACCGATGGAGGACTAGGTCCAGATACGCAGTATTTT. Protein sequence: CASTDGGLGPDTQYF.

The genes are TRBV24-1 and TRBJ2-7, with 9 bases matching TRBD2. The germline V gene encodes CDR1 KGHDR and CDR2 SFDVKD. V was pared by 4 bases and J by 2 bases, with 8 bases of the junction left unmatched. The CDR3 runs 16 residues. The CDR3 sequence is CATSDLSGSGTYEQYF. CDR3 nucleotide sequence: TGTGCCACCAGTGACCTTAGCGGGAGTGGAACCTACGAGCAGTACTTC.

J is TRBJ2-7 and V is TRBV20-1, with D possibly matching TRBD2 (6 bases). V lost 7 bases to trimming and J lost 5 bases, with 12 bases between them. The V gene's germline CDR1 is DFQATT and CDR2 SNEGSKA (reference sequence). The CDR3 runs to 11 residues. DNA of the CDR3: TGCAGTGTCGCGAGCGGGCACGAGCAGTACTTC. Protein product: CSVASGHEQYF.

The chain combines TRBV11-2 with TRBJ2-1; D remains unclear. Trimming pared 1 base from V and 4 bases from J, leaving 14 bases between. This CDR3 is built from 16 residues. Germline V gene sequence: CDR1 SGHAT, CDR2 FQNNGV. The DNA of the CDR3 is TGTGCCAGCAGCTTAGCCCTAGACCCGTCTTACAATGAGCAGTTCTTC. Amino acid sequence: CASSLALDPSYNEQFF.

The rearrangement uses TRBV18 and TRBJ1-3; 8 bases agree with TRBD1. The CDR3 extends over 17 amino acids. J lost 0 bases, V lost 0 bases, and 4 bases had no gene match. Germline CDR1 reads KGHSH; CDR2 reads LQKENI. Written as DNA, the CDR3 is TGTGCCAGCTCACCACCAGGGACAGGAAACTCTGGAAACACCATATATTTT. Translation: CASSPPGTGNSGNTIYF.

CDR3 loop: CASSLGQGVYEQYF. In nucleotides, the CDR3 is TGCGCCAGCAGCTTAGGACAGGGGGTCTACGAGCAGTACTTC. The chain couples TRBV5-1 to TRBJ2-7; 10 bases are a match to TRBD1. The junction had 2 bases not matched to a gene; V was cut back by 2 bases and J by 3 bases. The CDR3 length is 14 residues. CDR1 and CDR2 (germline): SGHRS, YFSETQ.

The rearrangement links TRBV21-1 to TRBJ2-5; whether TRBD2, the table's D call, matches the DNA was not checked. TRBV21-1 is classified as a pseudogene. The CDR3 is 16 amino acids. CDR3 residues: CASSKRTSGDQETQYF. DNA of the CDR3: TGTGCCAGCAGCAAAAGGACTAGCGGGGACCAAGAGACCCAGTACTTC.

The chain couples TRBV25-1 to TRBJ2-1; 10 nucleotides align to TRBD2. The CDR3 runs to 17 residues. With 4 bases clipped from V and 0 bases from J, the junction kept 6 bases outside the gene matches. The germline gives CDR1 MGHDK, CDR2 SYGVNS. CDR3 bases: TGTGCCAGCAGTGGTAGCGGGGGGCGGAGCTCCTACAATGAGCAGTTCTTC. Translating gives CASSGSGGRSSYNEQFF.

The chain is built from TRBV19 and TRBJ2-1; 14 bases map to TRBD2. Per germline, CDR1 LNHDA and CDR2 SQIVND (reference sequence). The CDR3 runs to 18 residues. Trimming cost V 6 bases and J 7 bases; bases outside gene matches: 14. The CDR3 region is CASSQRLDGTSGRNEQFF. Here the CDR3 DNA reads TGTGCCAGTAGCCAGAGACTGGACGGGACTAGCGGGAGAAATGAGCAGTTCTTC.

The chain carries TRBV10-3 and TRBJ1-3; no clear D. Trimming shortened V by 6 bases and J by 4 bases, and 10 bases separated the two germline ends. Germline values: CDR1 ENHRY, CDR2 SYGVKD. This CDR3 contains 13 residues. The CDR3 nucleotides read TGTGCCATCAGCGGAGTGGAGGGAAACACCATATATTTT. It specifies CAISGVEGNTIYF.

This chain connects TRBV7-9 to TRBJ2-1; 7 bases align to TRBD1. The trim removed 5 bases at V and 8 bases at J, leaving 15 bases unmatched. The CDR3 is made up of 16 amino acids. Germline V gene data show CDR1 as SEHNR and CDR2 as FQNEAQ (reference sequence). The DNA for the CDR3 is TGTGCCAGCAGCATACGACAGGGCTCCTCTGTCGATGAGCAGTTCTTC. Encoded protein: CASSIRQGSSVDEQFF.

The chain carries TRBV9 and TRBJ2-2; weak D call: TRBD2 (5 bases). V dropped 2 bases and J dropped 4 bases, with 9 bases sitting between them. Germline values: CDR1 SGDLS, CDR2 YYNGEE. The CDR3 is 14 residues long. CDR3 coding DNA: TGTGCCAGCAGCGTTGACTATCCCACCGGGGAGCTGTTTTTT. This translates into CASSVDYPTGELFF.

CDR3 DNA: TGCGCCAGCAGTTCGGACACATACAATGAGCAGTTCTTC. It translates to CASSSDTYNEQFF. The rearrangement joins TRBV5-1 to TRBJ2-1, with TRBD1 as a possible D gene (5 bases). This CDR3 is built from 13 residues. V was trimmed by 5 bases and J by 4 bases, leaving 10 bases between them. Germline values: CDR1 SGHRS, CDR2 YFSETQ.

The rearrangement links TRBV28 to TRBJ1-5, with unresolved D. CDR3 size: 14 residues. The germline V gene encodes CDR1 MDHEN and CDR2 SYDVKM. V gave up 7 bases and J gave up 0 bases, with 10 bases separating them. The CDR3 DNA reads TGTGCCAGCACCCTCGGAGATAGCAATCAGCCCCAGCATTTT. Translated, it gives CASTLGDSNQPQHF. Together with reference TRBV28 and TRBJ1-5, the CDR3 gives the full variable domain: DVKVTQSSRYLVKRTGEKVFLECVQDMDHENMFWYRQDPGLGLRLIYFSYDVKMKEKGDIPEGYSVSREKKERFSLILESASTNQTSMYLCASTLGDSNQPQHFGDGTRLSIL.